This is a list of T cell receptor beta chains from one sample in a study of T cell responses to AZD1222 COVID-19 vaccine. Sequenced by immunoSEQ multiplex PCR; TCRdb stores in-frame clones only, minus some. Altogether about 140,000 clones are present, almost 95% being singletons, with the ten largest covering about 2.3%. Sequenced here: peripheral blood, sampled on day 0 of AZD1222 vaccination. Receptor source: an adult in good health. CDR3s include the opening cysteine and the closing phenylalanine or tryptophan. A D gene is named only where the DNA matches it firmly. Clone size is not always given. Where it is, it says once, few, many or a class for expanded clones.

DNA	CDR3	size	J	D	V	length
TGTGCCAGCTGCACCAGGGCTCACGAGCAGTACTTC	CASCTRAHEQYF	-	TRBJ2-7	-	TRBV28	12
TGTGCCAGTAAGGGGTTTACTAACTATGGCTACACCTTC	CASKGFTNYGYTF	-	TRBJ1-2	-	TRBV2	13
TGTGCCAGTAGTCCCCGGCTTCAGGGGAAGGCTAACTATGGCTACACCTTC	CASSPRLQGKANYGYTF	-	TRBJ1-2	-	TRBV19	17
TGCGCCAGCAGCTTAGACAGGGATATAAAACTGCGCTCACCCCTCCACTTT	CASSLDRDIKLRSPLHF	-	TRBJ1-6	TRBD1	TRBV4-1	17
TGTGCCAGCACCCCCTGGGGAACCGGTGAAGCTTTCTTT	CASTPWGTGEAFF	-	TRBJ1-1	-	TRBV6-6	13
TGTGCCAGCAGCCGTGGACAGCTGAACTATGGCTACACCTTC	CASSRGQLNYGYTF	-	TRBJ1-2	-	TRBV5-6	14
TGCGCCAGCAGCCAAGATAGCCAGGGAACTATCTCTGGAAACACCATATATTTT	CASSQDSQGTISGNTIYF	-	TRBJ1-3	-	TRBV4-1	18
TGCGCCAGCAGCCGCGGGGACCTACGTTCCAATCAGCCCCAGCATTTT	CASSRGDLRSNQPQHF	-	TRBJ1-5	-	TRBV4-1	16
TGTGCCAGCAGCCCCAGGACAGGGGGCTACTATGGCTACACCTTC	CASSPRTGGYYGYTF	-	TRBJ1-2	TRBD1	TRBV5-8	15
TGTGCCAGCAGCTTGGAAACCGATACGCAGTATTTT	CASSLETDTQYF	-	TRBJ2-3	-	TRBV5-5	12
TGCAGCGTTAAAAAGACAGGGGGAGACGTGGTCAAGCAGTTCTTC	CSVKKTGGDVVKQFF	-	TRBJ2-1	TRBD1	TRBV29-1	15
TGTGCCAGCAGCCTCCAGGGCAGCTCCTACAATGAGCAGTTCTTC	CASSLQGSSYNEQFF	-	TRBJ2-1	-	TRBV7-9	15
TGCAGTGCCCTACCAGGGAATGAGCAGTTCTTC	CSALPGNEQFF	-	TRBJ2-1	-	TRBV20-1	11
TGCGCCAGCAGCCAGCAGGGGGATCAGCCCCAGCATTTT	CASSQQGDQPQHF	-	TRBJ1-5	TRBD1	TRBV4-3	13
TGTGCCAGCAGCTCATCCAACACTGAAGCTTTCTTT	CASSSSNTEAFF	once	TRBJ1-1	-	TRBV7-3	12
TGCGCCAGCGGGCAAAAGGACAACACTGAAGCTTTCTTT	CASGQKDNTEAFF	-	TRBJ1-1	-	TRBV5-1	13
TGTGCCAGCAGCCGCGGACAGGGGAAGGAGTACAATGAGCAGTTCTTC	CASSRGQGKEYNEQFF	once	TRBJ2-1	TRBD1	TRBV3-1/TRBV3-2	16
TGCGCCAGCAGCCCAGGACTTGTAGCCAAAAACATTCAGTACTTC	CASSPGLVAKNIQYF	-	TRBJ2-4	-	TRBV4-1	15
TGTGCCAGCAGTGAGAACTACGAGCAGTACTTC	CASSENYEQYF	-	TRBJ2-7	-	TRBV6-1	11
TGCGCCAGCAGCCAGACCTGGGGCTCCTACAATGAGCAGTTCTTC	CASSQTWGSYNEQFF	-	TRBJ2-1	-	TRBV4-1	15
TGCAGCGGGGGGGCAGGGGGCGGTCAGCCCCAGCATTTT	CSGGAGGGQPQHF	once	TRBJ1-5	TRBD1	TRBV29-1	13
TGTGCCAGCAGCTTAGCGCCCAGCGGGGGGGATCCCACCCAGTACTTC	CASSLAPSGGDPTQYF	-	TRBJ2-5	TRBD2	TRBV11-1	16
TGTGCCAGCAGCTTAGCCCACAGGAACCAAGAGACCCAGTACTTC	CASSLAHRNQETQYF	once	TRBJ2-5	-	TRBV7-3	15
TGTGCCAGTAGGGCGGGGGAAGATACGCAGTATTTT	CASRAGEDTQYF	-	TRBJ2-3	TRBD2	TRBV2	12
TGTGCCAGCAGACGAGGACAGGCAGTGAGTACTGAAGCTTTCTTT	CASRRGQAVSTEAFF	-	TRBJ1-1	TRBD1	TRBV6-5	15
TGTGCCAGCAGCCCGCGGACTAGCAGTCTCACCGGGGAGCTGTTTTTT	CASSPRTSSLTGELFF	-	TRBJ2-2	TRBD2	TRBV3-1/TRBV3-2	16
TGTGCCAGCACCCCTGACAGGGCGTATAGCAATCAGCCCCAGCATTTT	CASTPDRAYSNQPQHF	-	TRBJ1-5	TRBD1	TRBV2	16
TGCGCCAGCAGCACAGGGGGCGGGAAGACCCAGTACTTC	CASSTGGGKTQYF	-	TRBJ2-5	TRBD1	TRBV5-1	13
TGTGCCAGCAGGGGACTAGCGGGGGGCGGAGAGACCCAGTACTTC	CASRGLAGGGETQYF	-	TRBJ2-5	TRBD2	TRBV2	15
TGTGCCAGTATCCCTAGTCATACAGAATTCAATCAGCCCCAGCATTTT	CASIPSHTEFNQPQHF	-	TRBJ1-5	-	TRBV19	16
TGTGCCAGCAGTTACTCGAGCGTGGGTCATCAGCCCCAGCATTTT	CASSYSSVGHQPQHF	-	TRBJ1-5	-	TRBV6-5	15
TGCGCCAGCAGCTTGGCAGGGATGAACACTGAAGCTTTCTTT	CASSLAGMNTEAFF	-	TRBJ1-1	-	TRBV5-1	14
TGTGCCAGCAGTCCCGGGACTAGGGTGTCTGATACGCAGTATTTT	CASSPGTRVSDTQYF	-	TRBJ2-3	TRBD2	TRBV6-5	15
TGCGCCAGCAGCCAAGAGGTGGGGACTAGCACGTCCTACGAGCAGTACTTC	CASSQEVGTSTSYEQYF	-	TRBJ2-7	TRBD2	TRBV4-3	17
TGTGCCAGCAGGGCGGGACTAGCGGGAACAGATACGCAGTATTTT	CASRAGLAGTDTQYF	-	TRBJ2-3	TRBD2	TRBV2	15
TGTGCCAGCAGTCGGATGGTTGGGGGGGCCTACAATGAGCAGTTCTTC	CASSRMVGGAYNEQFF	-	TRBJ2-1	TRBD2	TRBV25-1	16
TGTGCCAGCAGTGCTCCCGCAGGTCTATCCTACGAGCAGTACTTC	CASSAPAGLSYEQYF	-	TRBJ2-7	-	TRBV28	15
TGTGCCAGCAGCTTAGGAAGCCGGGCCAGGGGCAATCAGCCCCAGCATTTT	CASSLGSRARGNQPQHF	-	TRBJ1-5	-	TRBV7-2	17
TGTGCCTGGTCAGACACAGGGCCCAATTCACCCCTCCACTTT	CAWSDTGPNSPLHF	-	TRBJ1-6	-	TRBV30	14
TGTGCCAGCTCACCAAGATCAGCACGGGGTTTCAATCAGCCCCAGCATTTT	CASSPRSARGFNQPQHF	-	TRBJ1-5	-	TRBV18	17
TGTGCCAGCAGTGGGACAGGGGTTACTGGGGCCAACGTCCTGACTTTC	CASSGTGVTGANVLTF	once	TRBJ2-6	TRBD1	TRBV6-1	16
TGTGCCAGCAGTTTATTGGCGGGGGACCTCCAAGAGACCCAGTACTTC	CASSLLAGDLQETQYF	-	TRBJ2-5	TRBD2	TRBV27	16
TGTGCCGGGACTTCGGCAACTAATGAAAAACTGTTTTTT	CAGTSATNEKLFF	-	TRBJ1-4	-	TRBV7-9	13
TGTGCCAGCAGTTCCCAGGGTACTGAAGCTTTCTTT	CASSSQGTEAFF	-	TRBJ1-1	-	TRBV12-3/TRBV12-4	12
TGTGCCAGCAGTGTCCTAGAGGGGACCAATGACTACACCTTC	CASSVLEGTNDYTF	-	TRBJ1-2	-	TRBV28	14
TGCGCCAGCAGCCAAGATTTAGGGGCCGGCTACACCTTC	CASSQDLGAGYTF	-	TRBJ1-2	-	TRBV4-1	13
TGTGCCAGCAGCGGAAGTCACAGGGGGGGAGATACGCAGTATTTT	CASSGSHRGGDTQYF	-	TRBJ2-3	-	TRBV11-1	15
TGTGCCAGCAGCCCCGTAGGGCTAGCGTTAACCCACCAAGAGACCCAGTACTTC	CASSPVGLALTHQETQYF	-	TRBJ2-5	-	TRBV4-2	18
TGTGCCAGCAGTTCGGGACCTACCTCCAATGAGCAGTTCTTC	CASSSGPTSNEQFF	-	TRBJ2-1	-	TRBV27	14
TGTGCCAGCTCCCCCGGACAGACGAGCTCCTACGAGCAGTACTTC	CASSPGQTSSYEQYF	-	TRBJ2-7	-	TRBV18	15
TGTGCCAGCAGTGAAAGGGCAGGCGGACAGACCCAGTACTTC	CASSERAGGQTQYF	-	TRBJ2-5	-	TRBV6-1	14
TGTGCCAGCAGCTTGGGGCAGGGGGCCGCCGGGGAGCTGTTTTTT	CASSLGQGAAGELFF	-	TRBJ2-2	TRBD1	TRBV5-4	15
TGTGCCGGGGGCGCAGGGAACAATCAGCCCCAGCATTTT	CAGGAGNNQPQHF	-	TRBJ1-5	-	TRBV2	13
TGTGCCAGCAGCCCTACAGGGGTAGAGACCCAGTACTTC	CASSPTGVETQYF	-	TRBJ2-5	TRBD1	TRBV7-3	13
TGTGCCAGCACCAGGACAGGGTACGCCAGCTCCTATAATTCACCCCTCCACTTT	CASTRTGYASSYNSPLHF	-	TRBJ1-6	TRBD1	TRBV11-2	18
TGTGCCACCGCGACAGGGAAGACTGAAGCTTTCTTT	CATATGKTEAFF	-	TRBJ1-1	TRBD1	TRBV3-1/TRBV3-2	12
TGCAGCGTTGAGGTAGGCGCTGGAAACACCATATATTTT	CSVEVGAGNTIYF	-	TRBJ1-3	-	TRBV29-1	13
TGTGCCATCAGCCTAGAACGGCTGAATGAGCAGTTCTTC	CAISLERLNEQFF	-	TRBJ2-1	-	TRBV10-3	13